The table lists the clone carrying this T cell receptor (beta chain) with a few counts. Germline and junction disagree at one end, which may indicate a read error. The data belong to a study of blood T cells in healthy people across ages. With a J-beta primer mix and a sample-barcoded 5' primer, a second PCR ran about 6 to 11 cycles. TCRdb called the 5' RACE reads again in MiXCR, with one record for every CDR3 protein. The table records about 570,000 distinct CDR3 sequences, over 25% of them present only once. Germline CDR1 SGHRS, CDR2 YFSETQ. CDR3 length: 14 amino acids. These data were likewise used in another study, on T cells of mothers and their children.

This sequence was found in a boy aged 2 to 10 in good health. The chain joins TRBV5-1 to TRBJ2-1, with TRBD1 as a possible D gene (6 bases). Sequenced material: blood. The CDR3 is CTSSLSDSLNEQFF. CDR3 coding DNA: TGCACCAGCAGCTTGTCGGACAGTCTCAATGAGCAGTTCTTC.